This entry concerns a single T cell receptor beta chain. The record originates from a study of PD-1 blockade in classical Hodgkin lymphoma. Study at large: Each patient was given nivolumab 3 mg/kg through a vein every 2 weeks.

There was relapse after autologous stem cell transplantation in every patient, and there was variation in brentuximab vedotin exposure. It was by magnetic negative selection that CD4+ T cells were purified from thawed PBMCs. Classifying best responses yielded complete response, partial response or progressive disease. Per the germline V gene, CDR1 is SGHRS and CDR2 is YFSETQ. The CDR3 spans 16 residues. V lost 6 bases and J lost 6; bases outside the gene matches: 9. Assay used: immunoSEQ multiplex PCR; TCRdb lists only in-frame clones, some missing. The repertoire includes about 4,200 clones, roughly 89% of them detected once, and roughly 0.88% sits in the top ten.

The sample was CD4+ T cells from blood, taken at baseline. The receptor was derived from a human donor with classical Hodgkin lymphoma. The J gene is TRBJ2-2, the V gene TRBV5-1; 12 nucleotides agree with TRBD2. CDR3: CASKLAGGIEAGELFF. The CDR3 coding sequence is TGCGCCAGCAAACTAGCGGGGGGTATCGAGGCCGGGGAGCTGTTTTTT.